This TCR beta chain was identified in a study of somatic mutations in T cells in chronic GVHD (dated by TCRdb to the early 2020s). For sorting, staining was done with anti-CD3, anti-CD4, anti-CD8 and a Vbeta20 antibody from the IOTest Beta Mark kit on a FACSAria III, reaching purity above 98%. Peripheral blood was collected in sodium heparin tubes and mononuclear cells were isolated by Ficoll-Paque PLUS density gradient centrifugation. CD4+ Vbeta20+, CD4+ Vbeta20-, and CD8+ T cell fractions were FACS-sorted before TCRbeta deep sequencing. The CDR3 goes from the cysteine to the phenylalanine over 16 residues. Only the CDR3 part of the read is kept: 48 bases, read in frame from the first base. As encoded in the germline V gene, CDR1 is MNHNS while CDR2 is SASEGT. This clone came up once. This clone's antigen is unknown. One end of the junction is discordant with germline, which a read error may explain.

Isolated genomic DNA was used for TCRbeta deep sequencing. The immunoSEQ assay, provided as a commercial service, was used for both TCRbeta CDR3 sequencing and the initial data processing. As for how the authors treated the data: IMGT was used to annotate V, D, J genes, while reads were demultiplexed, adapter and primer sequences were stripped out, and similar clones were merged through frequency-ratio clustering. TCRdb re-hosts the immuneACCESS table, in-frame sequences only. Its copies lack some clones; in the studies checked, an unresolved V gene accounts for under half of them, and the cause for the rest is not known. D and trimming were read from the DNA, whereas the V and J calls and clone size are those reported in that table. The sample table lists some 13,000 clones, around four fifths of them with a count of one. About 30% of the sample comes from the top ten.

Input material: Vbeta20-negative CD4+ T cells from blood. Sample cell subset or site, as interpreted from the label and publication: CD4+ T cells sorted as TCR Vbeta20 negative by flow cytometry. This clonotype originated in a male patient between 45 and 59 years old with chronic graft-versus-host disease. After a transplant, some of the T cells may come from the graft donor. The rearrangement joined TRBV6-1 to TRBJ1-1; the D gene cannot be resolved reliably. In nucleotide form, the sequence is TGTGCCAGCAGGGAAGCCATCTCATCTATGAACACTGAAGCTTTCTTT. This codes for CASREAISSMNTEAFF.